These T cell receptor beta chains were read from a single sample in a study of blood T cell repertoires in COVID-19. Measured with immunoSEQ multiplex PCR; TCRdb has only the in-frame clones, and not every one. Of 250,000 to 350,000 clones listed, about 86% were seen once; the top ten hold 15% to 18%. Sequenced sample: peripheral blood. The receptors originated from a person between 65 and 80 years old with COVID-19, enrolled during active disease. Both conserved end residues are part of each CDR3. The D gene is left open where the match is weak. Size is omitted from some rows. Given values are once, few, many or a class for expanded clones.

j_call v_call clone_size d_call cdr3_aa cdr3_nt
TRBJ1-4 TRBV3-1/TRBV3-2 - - CASSQYQRNEKLFF TGTGCCAGCAGCCAATATCAACGGAATGAAAAACTGTTTTTT
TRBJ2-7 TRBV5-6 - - CASSAGPTGSYEQYF TGTGCCAGCAGCGCCGGACCCACGGGGTCCTACGAGCAGTACTTC
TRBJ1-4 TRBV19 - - CASSLGRATNEKLFF TGTGCCAGTAGTCTGGGGCGTGCAACTAATGAAAAACTGTTTTTT
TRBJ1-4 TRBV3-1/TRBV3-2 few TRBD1 CASSQDVWDRGRREKLFF TGTGCCAGCAGCCAAGATGTGTGGGACAGGGGGCGGCGAGAAAAACTGTTTTTT
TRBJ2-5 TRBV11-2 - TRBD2 CASSLGASGSRETQYF TGTGCCAGCAGCCTTGGCGCTAGCGGGAGCCGAGAGACCCAGTACTTC
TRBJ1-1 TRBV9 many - CASSGPQGKNTEAFF TGTGCCAGCAGCGGACCTCAGGGGAAGAACACTGAAGCTTTCTTT
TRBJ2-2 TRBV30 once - CAWSDMAGMSGGELFF TGTGCCTGGAGTGACATGGCGGGAATGAGTGGCGGGGAGCTGTTTTTT
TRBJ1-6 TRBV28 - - CASSRRATSSYNSPLHF TGTGCCAGCAGTCGGAGGGCAACCAGCTCCTATAATTCACCCCTCCACTTT
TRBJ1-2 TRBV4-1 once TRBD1 CASSQVAGQGDGYTF TGCGCCAGCAGCCAAGTGGCGGGACAGGGAGATGGCTACACCTTC
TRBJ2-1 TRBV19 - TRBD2 CASSTGLAGNEQFF TGTGCCAGTAGTACGGGACTAGCGGGGAATGAGCAGTTCTTC
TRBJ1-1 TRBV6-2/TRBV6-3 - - CASSYSTRVREAFF TGTGCCAGCAGTTACTCGACCCGGGTACGGGAAGCTTTCTTT
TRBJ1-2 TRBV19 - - CASSIGNQGKGGYTF TGTGCCAGTAGTATAGGGAACCAGGGGAAGGGTGGCTACACCTTC
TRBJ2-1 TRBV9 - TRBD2 CASSVASGGPYEQFF TGTGCCAGCAGCGTAGCTAGCGGGGGGCCGTATGAGCAGTTCTTC
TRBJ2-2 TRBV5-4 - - CASSKGRGPGAGELFF TGTGCCAGCAGCAAGGGACGGGGACCGGGGGCCGGGGAGCTGTTTTTT
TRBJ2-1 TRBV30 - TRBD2 CAWVRTSGSHEQFF TGTGCCTGGGTTCGGACTAGCGGGAGTCATGAGCAGTTCTTC
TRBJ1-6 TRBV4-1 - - CASSQDLPGQTSSYNSPLHF TGCGCCAGCAGCCAAGATCTCCCCGGACAGACGAGCTCCTATAATTCACCCCTCCACTTT
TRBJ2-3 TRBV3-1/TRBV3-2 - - CASRRGTDTQYF TGTGCCAGCAGACGCGGGACAGATACGCAGTATTTT
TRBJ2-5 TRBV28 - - CASTGFRETQYF TGTGCCAGTACAGGCTTTCGGGAGACCCAGTACTTC
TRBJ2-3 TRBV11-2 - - CASSLGIVRTDTQYF TGTGCCAGCAGCTTAGGTATAGTTAGAACAGATACGCAGTATTTT
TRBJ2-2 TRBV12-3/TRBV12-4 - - CASSSRGTGELFF TGTGCCAGCAGCAGCAGGGGCACCGGGGAGCTGTTTTTT
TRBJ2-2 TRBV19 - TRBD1 CASSLGTAPNTGELFF TGTGCCAGTAGCCTTGGGACAGCTCCGAACACCGGGGAGCTGTTTTTT
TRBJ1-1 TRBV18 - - CASSRTDDTEAFF TGTGCCAGCTCACGGACAGATGACACTGAAGCTTTCTTT
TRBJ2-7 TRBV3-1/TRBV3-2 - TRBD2 CASSQGTSGGAFKQYF TGTGCCAGCAGCCAAGGGACTAGCGGGGGGGCGTTCAAGCAGTACTTC
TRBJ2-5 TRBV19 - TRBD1 CASSGGQGRRETQYF TGTGCCAGTAGTGGAGGACAGGGGCGACGGGAGACCCAGTACTTC
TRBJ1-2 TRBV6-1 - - CASSEGQGRNYGYTF TGTGCCAGCAGTGAAGGTCAGGGTCGCAACTATGGCTACACCTTC
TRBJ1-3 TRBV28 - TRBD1 CASSFGTGSGNTIYF TGTGCCAGCAGTTTTGGGACAGGCTCTGGAAACACCATATATTTT